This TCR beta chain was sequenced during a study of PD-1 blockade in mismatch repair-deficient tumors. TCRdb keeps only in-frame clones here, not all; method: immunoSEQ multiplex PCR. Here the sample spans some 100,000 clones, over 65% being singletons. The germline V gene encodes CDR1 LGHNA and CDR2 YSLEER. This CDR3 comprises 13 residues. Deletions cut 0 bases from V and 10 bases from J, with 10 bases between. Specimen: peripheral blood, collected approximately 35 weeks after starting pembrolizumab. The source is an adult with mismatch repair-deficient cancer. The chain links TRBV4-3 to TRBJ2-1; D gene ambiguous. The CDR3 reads CASSQEISMEQFF. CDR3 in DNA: TGCGCCAGCAGCCAAGAAATTAGCATGGAGCAGTTCTTC.